A single sample is the source of the 6 T cell receptor beta chains below, sequenced in a study of multiple sclerosis patients with progressive multifocal leukoencephalopathy. Time point defined: time of PML onset. The repertoire was sequenced with immunoSEQ multiplex PCR; TCRdb's copy has only in-frame clones and lacks some. The sample includes 31,000 or so clones, around 90% of them seen just once. The sequenced sample was PBMCs, obtained from a patient treated with natalizumab. The receptors originated from a middle-aged woman with progressive multifocal leukoencephalopathy.

The chain couples TRBV19 to TRBJ2-2, with 11 bases lining up with TRBD2. Germline lookup yields CDR1 LNHDA and CDR2 SQIVND (reference sequence). The ends lost 7 bases at V and 4 bases at J; junction bases unmatched: 11. The CDR3 length is 17 residues. The CDR3 nucleotides are TGTGCCAGTACCCTAGCGGGGGGACAACTACTCACCGGGGAGCTGTTTTTT. Encoded protein: CASTLAGGQLLTGELFF.

The chain couples TRBV19 to TRBJ1-1; the D is unclear. V lost 9 bases to trimming and J lost 1 base, with 18 bases between them. The CDR3 covers 15 residues. Germline lookup yields CDR1 LNHDA and CDR2 SQIVND (reference sequence). Here the CDR3 reads CASDLRGSRNTEAFF. In DNA form, the CDR3 reads TGTGCCAGCGACCTACGTGGCTCGCGGAACACTGAAGCTTTCTTT. The variable domain in full, with the rest retrieved from reference TRBV19 and TRBJ1-1, is DGGITQSPKYLFRKEGQNVTLSCEQNLNHDAMYWYRQDPGQGLRLIYYSQIVNDFQKGDIAEGYSVSREKKESFPLTVTSAQKNPTAFYLCASDLRGSRNTEAFFGQGTRLTVV.

The chain couples TRBV30 to TRBJ2-1; D is perhaps TRBD2 (6 bases). V lost 2 bases and J lost 10, with 18 bases in between. This CDR3 contains 14 residues. CDR1 is GTSNPN and CDR2 is SVGIG in the germline V gene (reference sequence). CDR3 residues: CAWSSFGGLREQFF. In nucleotides, the CDR3 is TGTGCCTGGAGTTCATTCGGAGGGCTACGAGAGCAGTTCTTC.

The chain recombines TRBV18 with TRBJ2-1, with D possibly matching TRBD2 (6 bases). The CDR3 is made up of 15 amino acids. The germline V and J ends were trimmed by 2 bases and 7 bases, with 15 bases remaining between them. CDR1 is KGHSH, CDR2 LQKENI, per germline. The DNA of the CDR3 is TGTGCCAGCTCACCAAATGGGGGGAGGATAAATGAGCAGTTCTTC. Residues: CASSPNGGRINEQFF.

The chain joins TRBV5-1 to TRBJ1-1; no clear D gene. Trimming removed 3 bases at V and 6 bases at J, with 12 bases between. Germline CDR1 and CDR2: SGHRS and YFSETQ. The CDR3 loop spans 13 amino acids. In DNA, the CDR3 is TGCGCCAGCAGCTCCGGCCTGACTGCTGAAGCTTTCTTT. It codes for CASSSGLTAEAFF.

The chain uses TRBV11-3 and TRBJ2-2; weak D call: TRBD1 (6 bases). This CDR3 spans 15 amino acids. V lost 5 bases and J 0 bases, leaving 10 bases between the germline ends. Germline V gene lookup returns CDR1 SGHNT and CDR2 YENEEA. In DNA form, the CDR3 reads TGTGCCAGCAGCAAGGGGGAAGCGAACACCGGGGAGCTGTTTTTT. This sequence encodes CASSKGEANTGELFF. Looking up the rest from reference TRBV11-3 and TRBJ2-2 gives the full variable domain: EAGVVQSPRYKIIEKKQPVAFWCNPISGHNTLYWYLQNLGQGPELLIRYENEEAVDDSQLPKDRFSAERLKGVDSTLKIQPAELGDSAVYLCASSKGEANTGELFFGEGSRLTVL.